Presented here are 11 T cell receptor beta chains from one specimen sequenced in a study of beta chain features in type 1 diabetes. Sequencing targeted expressed TCRB transcripts, as all isolated RNA had been reverse transcribed. The data were produced by immunoSEQ multiplex PCR, yet TCRdb's version contains in-frame clones alone and is incomplete. The table has 850,000 to 900,000 clones, 17% seen once. The sample taken for sequencing was naive CD4+ T cells from blood. The receptor set was obtained from a woman between 18 and 30 years old in good health.

The chain links TRBV4-3 to TRBJ2-7; the match to TRBD2 covers 11 bases. The V gene's germline CDR1 is LGHNA and CDR2 YSLEER. V was clipped by 1 base and J by 2 bases; unmatched bases: 16. The CDR3 extends over 20 amino acids. This CDR3 is CASSQGRGLAGGIVPYEQYF. CDR3 nucleotides: TGCGCCAGCAGCCAAGGAAGGGGTCTAGCGGGAGGTATAGTACCCTACGAGCAGTACTTC.

This rearrangement joins TRBV18 to TRBJ2-2; a weak D match, TRBD1 (5 bases). Trimming cost V 2 bases and J 0 bases, with 7 bases left between them. CDR1 is KGHSH, CDR2 LQKENI, per germline. The CDR3 length is 15 residues. The DNA for the CDR3 is TGTGCCAGCTCACCAATGACAGCGAACACCGGGGAGCTGTTTTTT. Translating gives CASSPMTANTGELFF.

There are a few counts of this clone. The chain uses TRBV25-1 and TRBJ2-4; possibly TRBD1 for D (6 bases). The CDR3 contains 13 residues. Germline lookup yields CDR1 MGHDK and CDR2 SYGVNS. V was pared by 6 bases and J by 8 bases, with 14 bases between. The CDR3 nucleotides are TGTGCCAGCAGGTCAACAGGGACGGACATTCAGTACTTC. Translated: CASRSTGTDIQYF.

V and J are TRBV10-3 and TRBJ2-1; D ambiguous. V was shortened by 3 bases and J by 5 bases, with 8 bases between the two germline ends. The CDR3 length is 13 residues. CDR1 and CDR2 from the germline V gene are ENHRY and SYGVKD. The CDR3 sequence: CAISDLEHNEQFF. The CDR3 nucleotides read TGTGCCATCAGTGATCTGGAGCACAATGAGCAGTTCTTC.

This clone was recorded a few times. The V gene is TRBV28, the J gene TRBJ2-3; D remains unclear. The V gene lost 4 bases and the J gene lost 2 bases, with 7 bases spanning the gap. Per the germline V gene, CDR1 is MDHEN and CDR2 is SYDVKM. The CDR3 sequence is 13 residues long. The CDR3 sequence is CASSSPDTDTQYF. CDR3 DNA sequence: TGTGCCAGCAGTTCCCCGGACACAGATACGCAGTATTTT.

There are a few counts of this clone. V is TRBV6-1 and J is TRBJ2-1; 7 bases fit TRBD1. This CDR3 comprises 14 residues. Trimming removed 7 bases from V and 3 bases from J; junction bases left unmatched: 6. The germline V gene has CDR1 MNHNS and CDR2 SASEGT. CDR3 residues: CASTDRAVYNEQFF. The CDR3 DNA follows: TGTGCCAGCACAGACAGGGCAGTCTACAATGAGCAGTTCTTC.

This clone was detected a few times. The genes are TRBV10-3 and TRBJ1-2; a possible D gene is TRBD1 (5 bases). The CDR3 runs to 12 residues. V was pared by 4 bases and J by 8 bases, with 11 bases between. Germline V lookup: CDR1 ENHRY, CDR2 SYGVKD. CDR3 protein: CAISGGEEGYTF. CDR3 coding DNA: TGTGCCATCAGTGGAGGGGAGGAGGGCTACACCTTC.

CDR3 sequence reads: CASSSPSGTTKNIQYF. The CDR3 DNA sequence: TGTGCCAGCAGCTCGCCTAGCGGGACTACCAAAAACATTCAGTACTTC. V and J are TRBV5-4 and TRBJ2-4; 9 nucleotides line up with TRBD2. The CDR3 loop spans 16 amino acids. The trim removed 3 bases at V and 2 bases at J, leaving 6 bases unmatched. Germline lookup yields CDR1 SGHNT and CDR2 YYREEE (reference sequence).

This clone appeared once. This chain connects TRBV5-1 to TRBJ2-7; TRBD2 matches 11 bases. CDR1 is SGHRS, CDR2 YFSETQ, per germline. The CDR3 extends over 15 amino acids. The ends lost 4 bases at V and 3 bases at J; junction bases unmatched: 6. The CDR3 is CASSPTSGSVYEQYF. The CDR3 nucleotides are TGCGCCAGCAGCCCAACTAGCGGGAGTGTCTACGAGCAGTACTTC.

In this sample, this clone turned up a few times. The chain joins TRBV27 to TRBJ2-6; D is uncertain. CDR3 length equals 14 residues. In germline, CDR1 is MNHEY, CDR2 SMNVEV (reference sequence). V was trimmed by 2 bases and J by 3 bases, leaving 5 bases between them. The CDR3 protein is CASSLIGGANVLTF. CDR3 nucleotide sequence: TGTGCCAGCAGTTTAATTGGTGGGGCCAACGTCCTGACTTTC.

The table lists this clone with a few counts. At one end, the junction sequence differs from germline, possibly due to a read error. The V and J genes are TRBV5-6 and TRBJ1-4, with 7 bases lining up with TRBD1. CDR1 and CDR2 from the germline V gene are SGHDT and YYEEEE. This CDR3 is 13 amino acids long. The CDR3 sequence: CASSLGTGGPPRF. In nucleotides, the CDR3 is TGTGCCAGCAGCTTGGGGACAGGCGGACCACCCCGTTTT.